Below, one T cell receptor (beta chain) is given with its context. The antigen is unknown. These data belong to a study of OX40 agonist ivuxolimab in advanced cancers. Study as a whole: Three patients got partial responses; one had hepatocellular carcinoma and two had cutaneous melanoma.

Profiling relied on immunoSEQ multiplex PCR, and the TCRdb table lists in-frame clones only, not all of them. Of 50,000 or so clones listed, over 75% are singletons. Study conclusions and caveats: Certain nonresponders likewise exhibited a low normalized T-cell clonal expansion. Which antigen the expanded peripheral T cells recognized is unknown.

The CDR3 covers 13 residues. Looked up from germline, CDR1 is SGHNT and CDR2 is YYREEE (reference sequence). Trimming stripped 1 base from V and 8 bases from J, with 12 bases between. The source was CD4+ or CD8+ T cells sorted from blood, collected in a trial of the OX40 agonist ivuxolimab. This receptor was taken from an adult with an advanced solid tumor such as melanoma, head and neck, liver or kidney cancer. The rearrangement joins TRBV5-4 to TRBJ1-2; D may be TRBD1 (5 bases). CDR3 nucleotides: TGTGCCAGCAGCTTGATGGGGGGATTCGGCTACACCTTC. It yields the protein CASSLMGGFGYTF.